This is a list of T cell receptor beta chains from one sample in a study of blood T cell repertoires in COVID-19. Repertoires were generated with immunoSEQ multiplex PCR, while TCRdb's copy carries only in-frame clones and drops some. The table shows about 160,000 clones, with approximately 82% occurring only once. Input material: peripheral blood. These receptors were collected from a woman older than 75 with acute or convalescent COVID-19. Both conserved end residues are part of each CDR3. A D gene is named only where the DNA matches it firmly. Clone size is stated in some rows and not others, as once, few, many or a class when expanded.

V: TRBV6-5
J: TRBJ2-2
D: TRBD2
size: .
length: 16
DNA: TGTGCCAGCAGTTACCAACTAGCGGGAGCGGGCGGGGAGCTGTTTTTT
CDR3: CASSYQLAGAGGELFF

V: TRBV5-4
J: TRBJ1-2
D: TRBD1
size: .
length: 15
DNA: TGTGCCAGCAGCTTGGCCGGGACAGAAGTCCGGGGCTACACCTTC
CDR3: CASSLAGTEVRGYTF

V: TRBV23-1
J: TRBJ1-2
D: .
size: .
length: 13
DNA: TGCGCCAGCAAAGGGGAATTAATAAGTGGCTACACCTTC
CDR3: CASKGELISGYTF

V: TRBV6-5
J: TRBJ1-2
D: .
size: .
length: 13
DNA: TGTGCCAGCACTTCACCTTCGGCGGGTGGCTACACCTTC
CDR3: CASTSPSAGGYTF

V: TRBV2
J: TRBJ2-2
D: TRBD2
size: .
length: 14
DNA: TGTGCCAGCAGTGAGTGGACTAGCGCCGGGGAGCTGTTTTTT
CDR3: CASSEWTSAGELFF

V: TRBV6-1
J: TRBJ2-1
D: .
size: .
length: 15
DNA: TGTGCCAGCAGTGAACTGGGACAAATATACAATGAGCAGTTCTTC
CDR3: CASSELGQIYNEQFF

V: TRBV6-5
J: TRBJ2-2
D: TRBD2
size: .
length: 15
DNA: TGTGCCAGCGAGAGCGGGAGGCGGGGCACCGGGGAGCTGTTTTTT
CDR3: CASESGRRGTGELFF

V: TRBV2
J: TRBJ2-1
D: TRBD2
size: once
length: 17
DNA: TGTGCCAGCAGTGTGGGGACTAGCGGGAGAGAAGGCAATGAGCAGTTCTTC
CDR3: CASSVGTSGREGNEQFF

V: TRBV5-1
J: TRBJ1-3
D: .
size: .
length: 17
DNA: TGCGCCAGCAGCTCTGATTACAGGGCCAGCTCAGGAAACACCATATATTTT
CDR3: CASSSDYRASSGNTIYF

V: TRBV11-2
J: TRBJ2-3
D: TRBD2
size: .
length: 18
DNA: TGTGCCAGCAGCTTAGTACTAGCGGGCTTCGGTAAAACAGATACGCAGTATTTT
CDR3: CASSLVLAGFGKTDTQYF

V: TRBV6-6
J: TRBJ1-1
D: TRBD1
size: .
length: 15
DNA: TGTGCCAGCAACGACAGGGGCCGGGGATTTCCTGAAGCTTTCTTT
CDR3: CASNDRGRGFPEAFF

V: TRBV7-2
J: TRBJ2-5
D: TRBD2
size: .
length: 15
DNA: TGTGCCAGCATAAGACTAGCGGCCAGGCAAGAGACCCAGTACTTC
CDR3: CASIRLAARQETQYF

V: TRBV7-2
J: TRBJ1-4
D: .
size: few
length: 15
DNA: TGTGCCAGCAGCTTAGGGGCAGGAGGGCGTGAAAAACTGTTTTTT
CDR3: CASSLGAGGREKLFF

V: TRBV7-8
J: TRBJ2-1
D: TRBD2
size: .
length: 17
DNA: TGTGCCAGCAGCTTAGGGACTAGCGGGGATTCCTACAATGAGCAGTTCTTC
CDR3: CASSLGTSGDSYNEQFF

V: TRBV2
J: TRBJ2-7
D: .
size: .
length: 12
DNA: TGTGCCAGCAGTTCACAGGGCTACGAGCAGTACTTC
CDR3: CASSSQGYEQYF

V: TRBV6-5
J: TRBJ1-1
D: .
size: .
length: 13
DNA: TGTGCCAGCAGTTACCGAGGAGGCACTGAAGCTTTCTTT
CDR3: CASSYRGGTEAFF

V: TRBV27
J: TRBJ1-2
D: TRBD1
size: .
length: 14
DNA: TGTGCCAGCAGTCCCCAGACAGGGCACTATGGCTACACCTTC
CDR3: CASSPQTGHYGYTF

V: TRBV3-1/TRBV3-2
J: TRBJ2-2
D: .
size: .
length: 15
DNA: TGTGCCAGCAGCCAATGGGACACCCCCACCGGGGAGCTGTTTTTT
CDR3: CASSQWDTPTGELFF

V: TRBV19
J: TRBJ2-1
D: TRBD2
size: .
length: 16
DNA: TGTGCCAGTAGTAGGGGTAGAGCGGGAGGAGGCGATGAGCAGTTCTTC
CDR3: CASSRGRAGGGDEQFF

V: TRBV11-2
J: TRBJ2-2
D: TRBD1
size: .
length: 15
DNA: TGTGCCAGCAGCCGAGGACAGGTTAACACCGGGGAGCTGTTTTTT
CDR3: CASSRGQVNTGELFF

V: TRBV5-1
J: TRBJ2-1
D: .
size: .
length: 14
DNA: TGCGCCAGCAGCTTGACTAGCAAGAACAATGAGCAGTTCTTC
CDR3: CASSLTSKNNEQFF

V: TRBV7-9
J: TRBJ2-5
D: TRBD2
size: .
length: 19
DNA: TGTGCCAGCAGCTTCCCGAACCCCGGGACTAGCGCAATCCAAGAGACCCAGTACTTC
CDR3: CASSFPNPGTSAIQETQYF

V: TRBV30
J: TRBJ1-5
D: TRBD1
size: once
length: 14
DNA: TGTGCCTGGAATACAGGGGCTAGCAATCAGCCCCAGCATTTT
CDR3: CAWNTGASNQPQHF

V: TRBV14
J: TRBJ1-2
D: .
size: .
length: 15
DNA: TGTGCCAGCAGCCAAGCCATGGGACACCGCTATGGCTACACCTTC
CDR3: CASSQAMGHRYGYTF

V: TRBV7-2
J: TRBJ2-7
D: .
size: .
length: 14
DNA: TGTGCCAGCAGCCCCGGCGGTAGCGAATACGAGCAGTACTTC
CDR3: CASSPGGSEYEQYF

V: TRBV5-1
J: TRBJ2-3
D: .
size: .
length: 14
DNA: TGCGCCAGCACCACACAGGGATACACAGATACGCAGTATTTT
CDR3: CASTTQGYTDTQYF

V: TRBV5-5
J: TRBJ1-5
D: .
size: .
length: 12
DNA: TGTGCCAGCAGCTTGGGAGTTGAGCCCCAGCATTTT
CDR3: CASSLGVEPQHF

V: TRBV7-9
J: TRBJ2-2
D: TRBD1
size: .
length: 19
DNA: TGTGCCAGCAGGTCAATCCGGGACAGGGGGCAAGGTCCCCCCGGGGAGCTGTTTTTT
CDR3: CASRSIRDRGQGPPGELFF

V: TRBV27
J: TRBJ1-1
D: .
size: once
length: 13
DNA: TGTGCCAGCAGTTGGGCAGCGAACACTGAAGCTTTCTTT
CDR3: CASSWAANTEAFF

V: TRBV4-3
J: TRBJ2-1
D: TRBD2
size: .
length: 18
DNA: TGCGCCAGCAGCCAAGAAGCTAAGGGACTAGCGGGAGTCGGTGAGCAGTTCTTC
CDR3: CASSQEAKGLAGVGEQFF

V: TRBV7-2
J: TRBJ1-1
D: TRBD1
size: .
length: 13
DNA: TGTGCCAGCAGCTTTGGACAGGCGGGTGAAGCTTTCTTT
CDR3: CASSFGQAGEAFF

V: TRBV7-9
J: TRBJ2-7
D: .
size: .
length: 15
DNA: TGTGCCAGCAGCTTAGGGTGGGACATCTCCTACGAGCAGTACTTC
CDR3: CASSLGWDISYEQYF